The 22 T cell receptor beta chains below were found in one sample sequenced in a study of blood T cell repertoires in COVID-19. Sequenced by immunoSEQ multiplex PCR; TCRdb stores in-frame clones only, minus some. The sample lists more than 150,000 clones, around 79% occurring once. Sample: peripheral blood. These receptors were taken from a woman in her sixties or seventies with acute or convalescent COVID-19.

CDR3 sequence reads: CASSRRRVDTGELFF. In nucleotides, the CDR3 is TGTGCCAGCTCACGCCGCAGGGTCGACACCGGGGAGCTGTTTTTT. The rearrangement uses TRBV6-5 and TRBJ2-2, with D maybe TRBD1 (5 bases). The CDR3 totals 15 residues. The germline V gene has CDR1 MNHEY and CDR2 SVGAGI. With 8 bases removed from V and 3 bases from J, the gap between germline ends came to 16 bases.

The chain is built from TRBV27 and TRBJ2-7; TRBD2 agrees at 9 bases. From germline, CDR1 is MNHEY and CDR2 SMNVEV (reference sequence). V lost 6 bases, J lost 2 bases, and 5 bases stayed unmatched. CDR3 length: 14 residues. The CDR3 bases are TGTGCCAGCAGGAGAGCGGGAGGAGCCTACGAGCAGTACTTC. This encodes CASRRAGGAYEQYF.

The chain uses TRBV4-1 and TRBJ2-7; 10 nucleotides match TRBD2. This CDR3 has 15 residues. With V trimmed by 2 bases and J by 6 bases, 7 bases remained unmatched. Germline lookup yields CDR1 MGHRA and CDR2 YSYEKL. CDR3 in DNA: TGCGCCAGCAGCCAACCGCTAGCGGGAGTTCGCGAGCAGTACTTC. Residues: CASSQPLAGVREQYF.

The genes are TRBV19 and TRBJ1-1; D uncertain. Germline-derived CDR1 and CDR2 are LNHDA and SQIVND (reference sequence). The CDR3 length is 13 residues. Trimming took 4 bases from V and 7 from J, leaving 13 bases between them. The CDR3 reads CASSTLSTLEAFF. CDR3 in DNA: TGTGCCAGTAGTACTCTGAGCACCCTTGAAGCTTTCTTT.

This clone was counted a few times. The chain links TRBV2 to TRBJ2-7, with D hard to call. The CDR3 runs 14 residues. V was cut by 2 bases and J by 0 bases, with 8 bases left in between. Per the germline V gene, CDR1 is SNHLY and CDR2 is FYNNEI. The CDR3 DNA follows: TGTGCCAGCAGTGAATTGCGGAGCTCCTACGAGCAGTACTTC. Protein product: CASSELRSSYEQYF.

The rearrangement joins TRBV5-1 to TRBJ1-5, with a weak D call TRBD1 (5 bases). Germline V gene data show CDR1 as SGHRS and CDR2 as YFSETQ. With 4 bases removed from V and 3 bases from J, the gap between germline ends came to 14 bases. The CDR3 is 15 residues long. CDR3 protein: CASSLGAGSNQPQHF. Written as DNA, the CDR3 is TGCGCCAGCAGCCTTGGGGCAGGGTCCAATCAGCCCCAGCATTTT. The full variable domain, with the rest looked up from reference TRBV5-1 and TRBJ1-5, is KAGVTQTPRYLIKTRGQQVTLSCSPISGHRSVSWYQQTPGQGLQFLFEYFSETQRNKGNFPGRFSGRQFSNSRSEMNVSTLELGDSALYLCASSLGAGSNQPQHFGDGTRLSIL.

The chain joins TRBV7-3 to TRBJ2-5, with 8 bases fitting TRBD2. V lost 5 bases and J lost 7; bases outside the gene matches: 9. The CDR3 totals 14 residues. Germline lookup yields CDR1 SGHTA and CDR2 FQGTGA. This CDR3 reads CASSQAGADGTQYF. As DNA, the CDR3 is TGTGCCAGCAGCCAAGCGGGAGCCGATGGGACCCAGTACTTC.

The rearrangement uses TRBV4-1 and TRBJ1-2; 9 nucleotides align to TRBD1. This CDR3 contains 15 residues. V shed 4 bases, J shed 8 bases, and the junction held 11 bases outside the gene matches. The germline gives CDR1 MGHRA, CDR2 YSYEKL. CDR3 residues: CASSLQYGQGRGYTF. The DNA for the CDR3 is TGCGCCAGCAGCCTCCAATATGGACAGGGGAGAGGCTACACCTTC.

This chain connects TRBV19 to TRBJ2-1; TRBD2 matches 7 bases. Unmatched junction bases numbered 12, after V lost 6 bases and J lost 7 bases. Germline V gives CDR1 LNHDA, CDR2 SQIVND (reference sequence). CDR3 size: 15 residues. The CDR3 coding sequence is TGTGCCAGTAGAATAACTAGCGCGGCGGGGAATGAGCAGTTCTTC. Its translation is CASRITSAAGNEQFF.

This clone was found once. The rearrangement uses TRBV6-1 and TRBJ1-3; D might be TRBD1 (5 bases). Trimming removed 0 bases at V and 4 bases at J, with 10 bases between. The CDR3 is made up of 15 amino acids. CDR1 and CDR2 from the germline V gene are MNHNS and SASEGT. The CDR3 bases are TGTGCCAGCAGTGAAGCGCCAGGGCCCGGAAACACCATATATTTT. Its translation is CASSEAPGPGNTIYF.

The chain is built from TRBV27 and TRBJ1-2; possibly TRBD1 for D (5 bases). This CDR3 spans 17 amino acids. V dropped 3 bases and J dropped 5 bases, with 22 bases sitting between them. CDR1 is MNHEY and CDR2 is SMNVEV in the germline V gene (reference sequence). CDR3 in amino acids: CASSLSGTLTGGYGYTF. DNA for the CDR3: TGTGCCAGCAGTTTGTCCGGGACGCTAACCGGGGGGTATGGCTACACCTTC.

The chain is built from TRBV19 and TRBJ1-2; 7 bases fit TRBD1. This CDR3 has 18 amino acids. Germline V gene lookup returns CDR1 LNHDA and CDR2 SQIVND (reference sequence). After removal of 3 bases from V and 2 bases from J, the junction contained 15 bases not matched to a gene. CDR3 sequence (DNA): TGTGCCAGTAGTATCCCTTCCGCGCGGACAGGAATGAACTATGGCTACACCTTC. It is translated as CASSIPSARTGMNYGYTF.

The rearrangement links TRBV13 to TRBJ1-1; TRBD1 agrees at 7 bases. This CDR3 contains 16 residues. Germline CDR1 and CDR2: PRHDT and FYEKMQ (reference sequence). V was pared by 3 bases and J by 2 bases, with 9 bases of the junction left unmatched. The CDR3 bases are TGTGCCAGCAGCTTCAAGGGGGCGTTGTCAAACACTGAAGCTTTCTTT. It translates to CASSFKGALSNTEAFF.

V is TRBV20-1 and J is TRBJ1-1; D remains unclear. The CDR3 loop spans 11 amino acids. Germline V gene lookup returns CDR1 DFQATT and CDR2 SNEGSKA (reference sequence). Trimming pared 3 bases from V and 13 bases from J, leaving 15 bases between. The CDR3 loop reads CSASLPGSVFF. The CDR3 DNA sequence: TGCAGTGCTAGTCTCCCAGGTTCAGTTTTCTTT.

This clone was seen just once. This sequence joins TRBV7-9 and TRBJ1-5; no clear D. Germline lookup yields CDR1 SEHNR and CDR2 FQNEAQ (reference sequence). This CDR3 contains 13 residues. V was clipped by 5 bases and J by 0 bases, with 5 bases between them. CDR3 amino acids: CASSDNSNQPQHF. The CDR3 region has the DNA TGTGCCAGCAGCGACAATAGCAATCAGCCCCAGCATTTT.

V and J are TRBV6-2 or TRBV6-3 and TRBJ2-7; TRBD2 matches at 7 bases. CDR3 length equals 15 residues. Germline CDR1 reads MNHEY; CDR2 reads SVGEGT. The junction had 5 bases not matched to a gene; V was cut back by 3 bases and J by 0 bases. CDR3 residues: CASSYRGSGSYEQYF. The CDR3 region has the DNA TGTGCCAGCAGTTATCGCGGGAGCGGCTCCTACGAGCAGTACTTC.

The CDR3 coding sequence is TGTGCCAGCAGCGCCGAACACGGGACAGGGGGCTACGAGCAGTACTTC. Its protein is CASSAEHGTGGYEQYF. The genes are TRBV11-1 and TRBJ2-7; 11 positions agree with TRBD1. The CDR3 is 16 amino acids. The V gene end was trimmed by 5 bases and the J gene end by 3 bases; junction bases not matched to a gene: 9. Germline assignment: CDR1 SGHAT and CDR2 FQDESV (reference sequence). Full variable domain (rest looked up from reference TRBV11-1 and TRBJ2-7): EAEVAQSPRYKITEKSQAVAFWCDPISGHATLYWYRQILGQGPELLVQFQDESVVDDSQLPKDRFSAERLKGVDSTLKIQPAELGDSAMYLCASSAEHGTGGYEQYFGPGTRLTVT.

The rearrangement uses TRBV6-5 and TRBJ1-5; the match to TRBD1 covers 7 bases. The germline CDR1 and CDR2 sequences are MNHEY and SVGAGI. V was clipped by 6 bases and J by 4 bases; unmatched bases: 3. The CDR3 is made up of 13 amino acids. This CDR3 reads CASRVQGNQPQHF. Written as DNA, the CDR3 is TGTGCCAGCAGGGTACAGGGGAATCAGCCCCAGCATTTT.

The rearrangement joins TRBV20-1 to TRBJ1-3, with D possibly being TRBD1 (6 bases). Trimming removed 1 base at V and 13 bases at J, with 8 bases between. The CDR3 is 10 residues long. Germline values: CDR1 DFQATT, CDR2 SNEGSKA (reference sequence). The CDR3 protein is CSARGGQIYF. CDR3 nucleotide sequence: TGCAGTGCTAGAGGAGGACAGATATATTTT.

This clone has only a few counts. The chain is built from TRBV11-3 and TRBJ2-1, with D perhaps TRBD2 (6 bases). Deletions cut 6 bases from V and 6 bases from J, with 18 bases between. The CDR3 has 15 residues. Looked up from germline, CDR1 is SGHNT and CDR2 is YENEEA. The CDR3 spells CASRTGTPTPNEQFF. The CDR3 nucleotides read TGTGCCAGCAGAACCGGGACTCCTACCCCCAATGAGCAGTTCTTC.

Written as DNA, the CDR3 is TGTGCCAGCAGGCGCCAGGGAACCGGGGAGCTGTTTTTT. Its protein product is CASRRQGTGELFF. This rearrangement joins TRBV12-3 or TRBV12-4 to TRBJ2-2, with D possibly matching TRBD1 (5 bases). Trimming removed 6 bases from V and 5 bases from J, with 10 bases in between. The length of the CDR3 is 13 residues.

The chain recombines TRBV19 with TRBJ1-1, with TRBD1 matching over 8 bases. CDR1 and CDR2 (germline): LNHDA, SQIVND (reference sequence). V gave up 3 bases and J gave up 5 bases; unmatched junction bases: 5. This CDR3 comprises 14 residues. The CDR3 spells CASSMVRGLTEAFF. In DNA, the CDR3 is TGTGCCAGTAGTATGGTCAGGGGGCTGACTGAAGCTTTCTTT.